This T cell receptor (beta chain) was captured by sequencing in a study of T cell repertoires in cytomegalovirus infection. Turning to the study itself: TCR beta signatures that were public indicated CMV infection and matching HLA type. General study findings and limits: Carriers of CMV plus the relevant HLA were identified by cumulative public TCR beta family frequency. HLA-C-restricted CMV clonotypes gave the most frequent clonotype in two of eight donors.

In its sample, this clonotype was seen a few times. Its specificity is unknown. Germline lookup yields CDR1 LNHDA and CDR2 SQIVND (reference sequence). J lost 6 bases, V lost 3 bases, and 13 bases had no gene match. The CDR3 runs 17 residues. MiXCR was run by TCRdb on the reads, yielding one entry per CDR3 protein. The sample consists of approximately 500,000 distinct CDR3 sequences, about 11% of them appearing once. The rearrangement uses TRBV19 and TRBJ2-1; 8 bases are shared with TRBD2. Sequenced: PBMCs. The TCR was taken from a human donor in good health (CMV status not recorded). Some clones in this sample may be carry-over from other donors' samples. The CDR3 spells CASSMGLSRGAFNEQFF. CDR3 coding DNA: TGTGCCAGTAGTATGGGGCTTTCGCGGGGGGCCTTCAATGAGCAGTTCTTC.